Described below is a single TCR beta chain sequence and its context. The data belong to a study of blood T cell repertoires in COVID-19. TCRdb keeps only in-frame clones here, not all; method: immunoSEQ multiplex PCR. The profile shows approximately 150,000 clones, 84% of them singletons. The sample taken for sequencing was peripheral blood. The sequence came from a young man with COVID-19, enrolled during active disease.

The CDR3 here is CASSARLALEQYF. The CDR3 nucleotides are TGTGCCAGCAGTGCGCGACTAGCCCTCGAGCAGTACTTC. The rearrangement joins TRBV2 to TRBJ2-7, with 7 bases matching TRBD2. The germline gives CDR1 SNHLY, CDR2 FYNNEI. V lost 4 bases and J lost 6; bases outside the gene matches: 6. This CDR3 has 13 amino acids.